This T cell receptor beta chain was recorded in a study of T cells in Graves' hyperthyroidism and ophthalmopathy. General study findings and limits: Blood held most thyroid clonotypes expanded above 0.001 frequency.

Uncontrolled infection, other autoimmune disease, pregnancy or lactation disqualified patients from enrolment. Based on clinical symptoms, serum thyroxine and TRAb, thyroid ultrasound and orbital computed tomography, diagnoses were reached. Amplified TCR beta CDR3 regions derived from RNA transcripts. Researchers ran a first-round RT-PCR on the TCR CDR3 using the HTBI primer set. TCRdb passed the multiplex PCR reads through MiXCR, listing each CDR3 protein once. This sample yields around 350,000 distinct CDR3 sequences, of which roughly 13% are seen a single time; less than 10% belongs to the top ten. Trimming pared 1 base from V and 1 base from J, leaving 22 bases between. The CDR3 consists of 18 residues. Germline V CDR1 and CDR2: DFQATT, SNEGSKA (reference sequence). The table lists this clonotype with many counts. The antigen is unknown.

This TCR was recovered from a woman aged 18-29 years with Graves' hyperthyroidism. The sequencing sample was made of blood. V usage is TRBV20-1 and J usage is TRBJ1-2; the D is unclear. CDR3 amino acids: CSARAGGRHQVINYGYTF. CDR3 nucleotides: TGCAGTGCTAGAGCCGGCGGGCGACATCAGGTGATTAACTATGGCTACACCTTC.